A selection of T cell receptor beta chains follows, all from one sample in a study of beta chain features in type 1 diabetes. Assay: immunoSEQ multiplex PCR; the TCRdb copy retains only in-frame clones and omits some. The data show around 150,000 clones, roughly 63% seen once. The specimen sequenced was naive CD4+ T cells from blood. These receptors all stem from a man younger than 40 with type 1 diabetes. The CDR3 runs from the conserved cysteine through the conserved F or W. A D gene is named only where the DNA matches it firmly. Expanded clones are given a class, and other clones once, few, many or no size at all.

size	D	J	V	CDR3	DNA
few	NA	TRBJ2-1	TRBV14	CASSHKRTAGHEQFF	TGTGCCAGCAGCCATAAGAGGACTGCAGGCCATGAGCAGTTCTTC
NA	TRBD2	TRBJ2-1	TRBV25-1	CASSEPGLAIDEQFF	TGTGCCAGCAGTGAACCTGGACTAGCGATCGATGAGCAGTTCTTC
NA	NA	TRBJ1-1	TRBV25-1	CASSGQGATEAFF	TGTGCCAGCAGTGGGCAGGGAGCCACTGAAGCTTTCTTT
NA	NA	TRBJ2-1	TRBV29-1	CSVEAGSQGGSYNEQFF	TGCAGCGTTGAAGCCGGGTCGCAGGGGGGCTCCTACAATGAGCAGTTCTTC
NA	NA	TRBJ2-6	TRBV5-6	CASSLQGTGANVLTF	TGTGCCAGCAGCTTACAAGGGACTGGGGCCAACGTCCTGACTTTC
once	NA	TRBJ2-3	TRBV7-2	CASSFAGADTQYF	TGTGCCAGCAGCTTCGCCGGTGCGGATACGCAGTATTTT
NA	TRBD2	TRBJ2-1	TRBV14	CASSQGLAGTSLQFF	TGTGCCAGCAGCCAAGGCCTAGCGGGGACGTCCTTACAGTTCTTC
NA	TRBD2	TRBJ2-5	TRBV2	CASSERLAGDQETQYF	TGTGCCAGCAGTGAAAGGCTAGCGGGGGACCAAGAGACCCAGTACTTC
few	TRBD2	TRBJ2-1	TRBV29-1	CSVPRGSGSQGNEQFF	TGCAGCGTTCCCCGCGGTAGCGGGAGCCAGGGGAATGAGCAGTTCTTC
NA	NA	TRBJ2-3	TRBV29-1	CSAQRVGSADTQYF	TGCAGCGCCCAAAGGGTGGGCAGTGCGGATACGCAGTATTTT
NA	NA	TRBJ1-2	TRBV5-6	CASSQGQYGYTF	TGTGCCAGCAGCCAAGGACAGTATGGCTACACCTTC
NA	TRBD2	TRBJ2-1	TRBV30	CACTSGYNEQFF	TGTGCCTGCACTAGCGGGTACAATGAGCAGTTCTTC
few	NA	TRBJ2-3	TRBV11-2	CASSYPQGFWVTDTQYF	TGTGCCAGCAGCTACCCACAGGGCTTTTGGGTGACAGATACGCAGTATTTT
NA	NA	TRBJ1-4	TRBV7-9	CASVPEGVYEKLFF	TGTGCCAGCGTCCCCGAGGGAGTGTATGAAAAACTGTTTTTT
NA	NA	TRBJ2-3	TRBV7-9	CASSSFLGETDTQYF	TGTGCCAGCAGTTCCTTCCTCGGGGAGACAGATACGCAGTATTTT
NA	NA	TRBJ2-7	TRBV30	CAWRGEAPTAPQYF	TGTGCCTGGAGGGGGGAGGCTCCAACGGCACCCCAGTACTTC
once	NA	TRBJ1-2	TRBV20-1	CSAGAGYGYTF	TGCTCGGCAGGGGCTGGCTATGGCTACACCTTC
NA	NA	TRBJ2-5	TRBV29-1	CSVEDGMRETQYF	TGCAGCGTTGAAGATGGGATGAGAGAGACCCAGTACTTC
NA	NA	TRBJ2-3	TRBV4-1	CASSQFQHSGSDTQYF	TGCGCCAGCAGCCAATTTCAACATTCAGGATCAGATACGCAGTATTTT
NA	NA	TRBJ2-5	TRBV29-1	CSAGSEETQYF	TGCAGCGCCGGGAGCGAGGAGACCCAGTACTTC
NA	NA	TRBJ1-1	TRBV18	CASSQGNTEAFF	TGTGCCAGCTCACAGGGGAACACTGAAGCTTTCTTT
NA	NA	TRBJ2-2	TRBV13	CASSSRTGELFF	TGTGCCAGCAGCTCCAGAACCGGGGAGCTGTTTTTT
NA	NA	TRBJ2-5	TRBV5-1	CASTPGTTQETQYF	TGCGCCAGCACTCCCGGGACAACACAAGAGACCCAGTACTTC
NA	NA	TRBJ2-3	TRBV7-9	CASSPGAGPTDTQYF	TGTGCCAGCAGCCCCGGGGCGGGGCCGACTGATACGCAGTATTTT
NA	NA	TRBJ1-4	TRBV29-1	CSVDVDEKLFF	TGCAGCGTTGATGTCGATGAAAAACTGTTTTTT
NA	NA	TRBJ2-7	TRBV29-1	CSVVDTYEQYF	TGCAGCGTTGTTGACACCTACGAGCAGTACTTC
NA	NA	TRBJ2-5	TRBV20-1	CSAMRETQYF	TGCAGTGCTATGAGGGAGACCCAGTACTTC
NA	TRBD2	TRBJ2-4	TRBV9	CASSTSGGPFEAKNIQYF	TGTGCCAGCAGCACTAGCGGGGGCCCGTTTGAGGCCAAAAACATTCAGTACTTC
NA	NA	TRBJ2-1	TRBV7-2	CASSFTVNEQFF	TGTGCCAGCAGCTTTACAGTCAATGAGCAGTTCTTC
few	NA	TRBJ2-2	TRBV15	CATSRDLSGELFF	TGTGCCACCAGCAGAGATCTAAGCGGCGAGCTGTTTTTT
NA	NA	TRBJ2-7	TRBV25-1	CASSEGPQTLYEQYF	TGTGCCAGCAGTGAAGGACCCCAAACCCTTTACGAGCAGTACTTC
few	TRBD1	TRBJ2-4	TRBV28	CASSSGTGGNIQYF	TGTGCCAGCAGCTCCGGGACAGGGGGAAACATTCAGTACTTC
once	TRBD1	TRBJ1-6	TRBV5-6	CASSVWTGESNSPLHF	TGTGCCAGCAGCGTGTGGACAGGGGAGAGTAATTCACCCCTCCACTTT
NA	NA	TRBJ2-1	TRBV9	CASTLAASYNEQFF	TGTGCCAGCACCCTCGCGGCGTCCTACAATGAGCAGTTCTTC
once	NA	TRBJ2-7	TRBV30	CAWRDSTYEQYF	TGTGCCTGGAGGGACAGTACCTACGAGCAGTACTTC
few	TRBD1	TRBJ2-1	TRBV7-2	CASSLVGTGGGFEQFF	TGTGCCAGCAGCTTAGTTGGGACAGGAGGGGGATTTGAGCAGTTCTTC
few	NA	TRBJ2-1	TRBV25-1	CASSEVDRDNEQFF	TGTGCCAGCAGTGAAGTGGACAGAGACAATGAGCAGTTCTTC
once	NA	TRBJ2-1	TRBV11-2	CASSLAQYRHNEQFF	TGTGCCAGCAGCTTAGCCCAGTACAGACACAATGAGCAGTTCTTC
NA	NA	TRBJ1-2	TRBV30	CAWSPGPSYGYTF	TGTGCCTGGAGTCCTGGGCCGAGCTATGGCTACACCTTC
NA	NA	TRBJ1-1	TRBV15	CATSRDHGRNTEAFF	TGTGCCACCAGCAGGGATCACGGTCGGAACACTGAAGCTTTCTTT